These T cell receptor beta chains were read from a single sample in a study of blood T cell repertoires in COVID-19. The repertoire was sequenced with immunoSEQ multiplex PCR; TCRdb's copy has only in-frame clones and lacks some. Of over 110,000 clones in the sample, about 91% were seen once. Material: peripheral blood. These receptors originate from a human donor in a cohort sampled during active COVID-19. CDR3s include the opening cysteine and the closing phenylalanine or tryptophan. The D gene is left open where the match is weak. Size tells how often a clone was seen (once, few, many) or the class of an expanded clone, and some rows leave it out.

V gene	clone size	J gene	D gene	CDR3 DNA	CDR3 protein
TRBV5-1	-	TRBJ1-4	-	TGCGCCAGCAGCAGTGCGTTAGGACACCCAAATGAAAAACTGTTTTTT	CASSSALGHPNEKLFF
TRBV10-3	-	TRBJ2-2	TRBD2	TGTGCCACCGGACTAGCGGGGGGGTTCACCGGGGAGCTGTTTTTT	CATGLAGGFTGELFF
TRBV6-6	-	TRBJ2-2	-	TGTGCCAGCAGGGGAAGCGGGAACACCGGGGAGCTGTTTTTT	CASRGSGNTGELFF
TRBV28	-	TRBJ1-6	-	TGTGCCATAGCAGGGGTTACGGCCCTCTCCCTCCACTTT	CAIAGVTALSLHF
TRBV5-4	-	TRBJ2-1	-	TGTGCCAGCAGCGCCAGGTCCAATGAGCAGTTCTTC	CASSARSNEQFF
TRBV2	-	TRBJ1-5	TRBD1	TGTGCCAGCGAAGGGACAGGGAAGTATCAGCCCCAGCATTTT	CASEGTGKYQPQHF
TRBV18	-	TRBJ2-3	TRBD2	TGTGCCAGCTCACCCGCCGGACTAGCGGGGGTCACAGATACGCAGTATTTT	CASSPAGLAGVTDTQYF
TRBV27	-	TRBJ1-1	-	TGTGCCAGCAGTTACGGGTATTTAACTGAAGCTTTCTTT	CASSYGYLTEAFF
TRBV7-3	once	TRBJ2-3	TRBD1	TGTGCCAGCAGCTTAAGTGGACAGGGCACCCCCCAGGCTACGCAGTATTTT	CASSLSGQGTPQATQYF
TRBV14	-	TRBJ2-1	TRBD2	TGTGCCAGCAGCCAAGGGCACGGACTAGCCTACAATGAGCAGTTCTTC	CASSQGHGLAYNEQFF
TRBV7-8	-	TRBJ2-1	TRBD2	TGTGCCAGCAGCTTACGAGCTAGCGGGGGGGCCCCTTCGTTCAATGAGCAGTTCTTC	CASSLRASGGAPSFNEQFF
TRBV2	-	TRBJ2-1	-	TGTGCCAGCAGGTGGCAGGGCGGCTACAATGAGCAGTTCTTC	CASRWQGGYNEQFF
TRBV19	-	TRBJ2-7	TRBD1	TGTGCCAGTAGTGTGGGACAGGGGAGGAACGAGCAGTACTTC	CASSVGQGRNEQYF
TRBV24-1	-	TRBJ1-2	TRBD1	TGTGCCACCAGTGATTTCGGACAGGGAGGCGGCTACACCTTC	CATSDFGQGGGYTF
TRBV7-8	-	TRBJ2-7	TRBD2	TGTGCCAGCAGCTTAGTATTAAGACTAGCGAGGGGCTACGAGCAGTACTTC	CASSLVLRLARGYEQYF
TRBV5-1	once	TRBJ1-1	-	TGCGCCAGCAGCTTGGATGGGCCGGGACAGAACACTGAAGCTTTCTTT	CASSLDGPGQNTEAFF
TRBV12-5	-	TRBJ1-5	-	TGTGCTAGTGGATGGACGGGGAATCAGCCCCAGCATTTT	CASGWTGNQPQHF
TRBV7-2	-	TRBJ1-2	TRBD1	TGTGCCAGCAGCCCAGGGACAGCCTTATTCTATGGCTACACCTTC	CASSPGTALFYGYTF
TRBV10-3	once	TRBJ1-2	-	TGTGCCATCAGTGAGTCGGCCCCCCGACAGGTCCAGGGGGGCTACACCTTC	CAISESAPRQVQGGYTF
TRBV19	once	TRBJ2-1	-	TGTGCCAGTATGGGGCGGGGTTTACGGAATGAGCAGTTCTTC	CASMGRGLRNEQFF
TRBV7-3	-	TRBJ2-1	-	TGTGCCAGCAGCTCCGACTCTTTCCATGAGCAGTTCTTC	CASSSDSFHEQFF
TRBV6-1	-	TRBJ1-1	-	TGTGCCAGCAGTGAAGTGGCGGGAACTGAAGCTTTCTTT	CASSEVAGTEAFF
TRBV27	-	TRBJ2-1	-	TGTGCCAGCAGTTTATCGGACAGATACAGCTCCTACAATGAGCAGTTCTTC	CASSLSDRYSSYNEQFF
TRBV10-3	-	TRBJ1-4	TRBD1	TGTGCCATCAGTGAGTCGACAGGGAGTAATGAAAAACTGTTTTTT	CAISESTGSNEKLFF
TRBV5-5	-	TRBJ1-4	-	TGTGCCAGCAGCTTGCGCGGGGGGGCCCTGTTTTTT	CASSLRGGALFF
TRBV7-2	once	TRBJ2-2	-	TGTGCCAGCAGCTCAGACTTAACCCTGGGGCGAGTGGAGCTGTTTTTT	CASSSDLTLGRVELFF
TRBV27	-	TRBJ1-6	TRBD1	TGTGCCAGCAGTTTAAAGGGTCCAGGGGGTTATTCACCCCTCCACTTT	CASSLKGPGGYSPLHF
TRBV19	-	TRBJ1-5	-	TGTGCCAGTAGGGAGGGAGCGAGCAATCAGCCCCAGCATTTT	CASREGASNQPQHF
TRBV28	-	TRBJ2-7	TRBD1	TGTGCCAGCAGTTCCGGACAGGGTCCCCACGAGCAGTACTTC	CASSSGQGPHEQYF
TRBV3-1/TRBV3-2	-	TRBJ1-6	-	TGTGCCAGCAGCCAAGAGCGGAATTCACCCCTCCACTTT	CASSQERNSPLHF
TRBV19	few	TRBJ1-2	TRBD1	TGTGCCAGTAGTACCACTCAGGGGGCGCGGGGCTATGGCTACACCTTC	CASSTTQGARGYGYTF
TRBV19	-	TRBJ2-5	-	TGTGCCAGTAATTTGGGCCTACGACAAGAGACCCAGTACTTC	CASNLGLRQETQYF
TRBV5-6	-	TRBJ2-1	TRBD2	TGTGCCAGCAGCTTGCCGACTAGCGGGGGATTCTACAATGAGCAGTTCTTC	CASSLPTSGGFYNEQFF
TRBV5-1	-	TRBJ1-3	TRBD1	TGCGCCAGCAGCCCTGGGACAGTATCTGGAAACACCATATATTTT	CASSPGTVSGNTIYF
TRBV6-2/TRBV6-3	-	TRBJ1-5	TRBD1	TGTGCCAGCAGTTCGGGACAGGTAAGGACGCCCCAGCATTTT	CASSSGQVRTPQHF
TRBV9	-	TRBJ2-1	TRBD1	TGTGCCAGCAGCCACCGGGACAGGGGGCTCGAGTACAATGAGCAGTTCTTC	CASSHRDRGLEYNEQFF
TRBV7-8	few	TRBJ1-6	TRBD1	TGTGCCAGCAGCGCCCTTTATTTTGGGACAGGGAGAGATTATAATTCACCCCTCCACTTT	CASSALYFGTGRDYNSPLHF
TRBV14	-	TRBJ1-4	TRBD1	TGTGCCAGCACAGGGGGCCGTGAAAAACTGTTTTTT	CASTGGREKLFF
TRBV3-1/TRBV3-2	-	TRBJ1-4	TRBD1	TGTGCCAGCAGCCAAGGTGTGACAGGGCCTGCAACTAATGAAAAACTGTTTTTT	CASSQGVTGPATNEKLFF
TRBV19	once	TRBJ1-1	TRBD1	TGTGCCACCCGGGACAGGGGCATGAACACTGAAGCTTTCTTT	CATRDRGMNTEAFF
TRBV24-1	-	TRBJ2-5	TRBD1	TGTGCCACCAGTGATGTGACAGGGGGCCGGTACTTC	CATSDVTGGRYF
TRBV19	-	TRBJ1-3	-	TGTGCCAGTACCCAGGGGTCTGGAAACACCATATATTTT	CASTQGSGNTIYF
TRBV6-8	-	TRBJ2-1	-	TGTGCCAGCAGTTACGGAGGGCGGAATGAGCAGTTCTTC	CASSYGGRNEQFF
TRBV29-1	-	TRBJ1-2	TRBD1	TGCAGCGTAAGGACAGGGATGTGGACTAACTATGGCTACACCTTC	CSVRTGMWTNYGYTF
TRBV13	few	TRBJ1-3	TRBD1	TGTGCCAGCAGCCCTCTAGGGGGCGTTCGGTCTGGAAACACCATATATTTT	CASSPLGGVRSGNTIYF
TRBV7-7	-	TRBJ2-5	-	TGTGCCAGCAGCCTTTCTGGGGCAAAAGAGACCCAGTACTTC	CASSLSGAKETQYF
TRBV15	once	TRBJ2-5	TRBD2	TGTGCCACCAGCAGAGATGGGGGGAGGGTGGAGACCCAGTACTTC	CATSRDGGRVETQYF
TRBV7-2	-	TRBJ1-2	TRBD1	TGTGCCAGCAGATTACAGGGGACCGATGGCTACACCTTC	CASRLQGTDGYTF
TRBV29-1	-	TRBJ1-1	-	TGCAGCGTTGTCAGGCCTCTGAACACTGAAGCTTTCTTT	CSVVRPLNTEAFF
TRBV7-3	-	TRBJ2-3	TRBD2	TGTGCCAGCAGCCGAATAGCGGGTGCCTCAGATACGCAGTATTTT	CASSRIAGASDTQYF
TRBV7-8	once	TRBJ2-5	-	TGTGCCAGCAATGGGGGGGCGACTCCATGGACCCAGTACTTC	CASNGGATPWTQYF
TRBV6-1	-	TRBJ2-5	-	TGTGCCAGCAGTGATGGGGCAGGGGCTTACCCACAAGAGACCCAGTACTTC	CASSDGAGAYPQETQYF
TRBV12-2	-	TRBJ2-7	-	TGTGCAAGTCGCTTAGTGGCAGTAACCTACGAGCAGTACTTC	CASRLVAVTYEQYF
TRBV11-2	-	TRBJ2-7	TRBD2	TGTGCCAGCAGCTTGAGCCGGGGGGGCCCCTACGAGCAGTACTTC	CASSLSRGGPYEQYF
TRBV5-5	-	TRBJ1-6	-	TGTGCCAGCTTACCGGGGGTTTCCTATAATTCACCCCTCCACTTT	CASLPGVSYNSPLHF
TRBV5-8	-	TRBJ2-5	TRBD2	TGTGCCAGCAGCTTGGCCGGGACTAGCGGGGGGACCCTCCAAGAGACCCAGTACTTC	CASSLAGTSGGTLQETQYF
TRBV27	once	TRBJ1-5	-	TGTGCCAGCAGTCCGCTGCCGAGAGGGGGTCAGCCCCAGCATTTT	CASSPLPRGGQPQHF
TRBV19	-	TRBJ1-4	-	TGTGCCAGTAGTATCGGGATGAGAGATGAAAAACTGTTTTTT	CASSIGMRDEKLFF
TRBV12-3/TRBV12-4	-	TRBJ2-5	-	TGTGCCAGCAAAGAAAACGGGGAAGAGACCCAGTACTTC	CASKENGEETQYF